This T cell receptor beta chain is from a study of T-cell memory formation after mild COVID-19. Note on this clonotype: No antigen is known for it.

MiXCR was run by TCRdb on the 5' RACE reads, yielding one entry per CDR3 protein. The data hold about 430,000 distinct CDR3 sequences, with 24% observed a single time. Whole-study findings and limits: Clones contracting over day 15 to 85 were CD4/CD8 balanced, with later expanders leaning CD4+. Nothing showed for sure that second-wave clones peaking on day 37 were SARS-CoV-2 specific. Pre-infection memory showed some responding clones, and this suggested that cross-reactive memory joined.

The CDR3 is made up of 15 amino acids. The V segment lost 6 bases and the J segment 4 bases; nucleotides outside the gene matches: 10. Germline CDR1 reads MNHEY; CDR2 reads SVGAGI. V usage is TRBV6-5 and J usage is TRBJ2-7; 9 bases line up with TRBD1. The TCR comes from an adult woman who had mild COVID-19 (a few samples of this study predate the infection). Cell type and time point are not known. The sequencing sample was made of PBMCs or a T cell subset sorted from them (not recorded which). In nucleotides, the CDR3 is TGTGCCAGCAGGCCACAGGGGGCTAAGGTTTACGAGCAGTACTTC. It specifies CASRPQGAKVYEQYF.